This TCR beta chain was documented in a study of CD8 T cells in Susac syndrome. RNA in amounts of about 0.5 to 1 ug was reverse transcribed with random hexamers. Multiplex PCR with immunoSEQ amplified the TCR beta CDR3 across 54 Vbeta and 13 Jbeta. TCRdb reprocessed the immunoSEQ multiplex PCR reads via MiXCR and lists one record per CDR3 protein. The sample shows around 62,000 distinct CDR3 sequences, roughly nine tenths of them seen only once. CDR1 is PRHDT and CDR2 is FYEKMQ in the germline V gene (reference sequence). The CDR3 is 12 amino acids. V was pared by 5 bases and J by 6 bases, with 2 bases of the junction left unmatched. CD8+ and CD4+ T cells circulating in blood were sequenced for TCR beta. Purification of the CD8+ and CD4+ T cells relied on negative isolation, and TEMRA cells underwent FACS enrichment.

The rearrangement links TRBV13 to TRBJ2-7, with 9 bases matching TRBD1. Sequenced input: CD8+ T cells from PBMCs. The sequence came from a human donor in good health. The CDR3 bases are TGTGCCAGCAGCCCGGACAGGGGCGAGCAGTACTTC. It specifies CASSPDRGEQYF. The variable domain in full, completed from reference TRBV13 and TRBJ2-7, reads AAGVIQSPRHLIKEKRETATLKCYPIPRHDTVYWYQQGPGQDPQFLISFYEKMQSDKGSIPDRFSAQQFSDYHSELNMSSLELGDSALYFCASSPDRGEQYFGPGTRLTVT.